Reported below is one TCR beta chain. Reverse transcribed after extraction, RNA yielded cDNA as the sequencing template. The assay was immunoSEQ multiplex PCR, and TCRdb's table has in-frame clones only and misses some. Of over 150,000 clones listed, just under 60% were seen once; the top ten hold approximately 14%. The data were obtained in a study of CD8+ T cells in alopecia areata. At the level of the study: Treated patients were given oral tofacitinib, which was dosed at 5 to 10 mg twice daily.

CDR1 GTSNPN and CDR2 SVGIG come from the germline V gene (reference sequence). This CDR3 has 15 residues. The V segment lost 0 bases and the J segment 4 bases; nucleotides outside the gene matches: 5. This TCR was recovered from a human donor with alopecia areata. The specimen was CD4+ T cells sorted from blood, collected at week 0. The V call is TRBV30, the J call TRBJ2-3; 9 bases fit TRBD1. The CDR3 protein is CAWSVGTGIADTQYF. In DNA form, the CDR3 reads TGTGCCTGGAGTGTAGGGACAGGGATCGCAGATACGCAGTATTTT.